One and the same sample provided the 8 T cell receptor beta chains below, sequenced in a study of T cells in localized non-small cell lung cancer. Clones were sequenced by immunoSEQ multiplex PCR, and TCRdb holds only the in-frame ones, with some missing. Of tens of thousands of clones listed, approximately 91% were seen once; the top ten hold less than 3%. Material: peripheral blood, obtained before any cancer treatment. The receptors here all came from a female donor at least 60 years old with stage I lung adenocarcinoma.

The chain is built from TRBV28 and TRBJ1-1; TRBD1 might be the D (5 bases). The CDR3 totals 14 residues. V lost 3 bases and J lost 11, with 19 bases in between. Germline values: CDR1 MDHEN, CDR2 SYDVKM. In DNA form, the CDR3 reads TGTGCCAGCAGTTTGATAATAGCGGGGAAGGGGGCTTTCTTT. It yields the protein CASSLIIAGKGAFF.

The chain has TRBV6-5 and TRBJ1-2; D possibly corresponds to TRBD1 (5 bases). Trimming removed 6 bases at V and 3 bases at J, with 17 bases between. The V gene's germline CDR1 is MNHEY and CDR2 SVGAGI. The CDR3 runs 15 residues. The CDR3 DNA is TGTGCCAGCAGCCCCGGACACCCCCGGGACTATGGCTACACCTTC. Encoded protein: CASSPGHPRDYGYTF.

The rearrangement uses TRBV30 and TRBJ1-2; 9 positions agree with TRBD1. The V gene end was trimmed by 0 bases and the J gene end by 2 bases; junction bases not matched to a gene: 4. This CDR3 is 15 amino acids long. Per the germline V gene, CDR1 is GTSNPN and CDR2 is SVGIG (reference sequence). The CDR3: CAWSVLGTGNYGYTF. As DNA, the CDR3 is TGTGCCTGGAGTGTACTAGGGACAGGGAACTATGGCTACACCTTC. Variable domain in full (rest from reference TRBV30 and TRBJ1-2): SQTIHQWPATLVQPVGSPLSLECTVEGTSNPNLYWYRQAAGRGLQLLFYSVGIGQISSEVPQNLSASRPQDRQFILSSKKLLLSDSGFYLCAWSVLGTGNYGYTFGSGTRLTVV.

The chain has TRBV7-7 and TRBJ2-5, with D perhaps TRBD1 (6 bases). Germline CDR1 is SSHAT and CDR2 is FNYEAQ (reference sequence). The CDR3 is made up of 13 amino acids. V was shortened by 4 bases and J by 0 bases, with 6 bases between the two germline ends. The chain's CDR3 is CASSWDNQETQYF. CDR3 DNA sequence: TGTGCCAGCAGCTGGGACAACCAAGAGACCCAGTACTTC.

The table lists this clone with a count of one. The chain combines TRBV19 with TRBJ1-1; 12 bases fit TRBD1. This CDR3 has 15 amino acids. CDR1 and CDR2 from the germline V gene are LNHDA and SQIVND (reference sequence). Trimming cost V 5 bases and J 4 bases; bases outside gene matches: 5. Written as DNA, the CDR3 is TGTGCCAGTAGTTCGGGACAGGGGGCGCCCACTGAAGCTTTCTTT. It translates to CASSSGQGAPTEAFF. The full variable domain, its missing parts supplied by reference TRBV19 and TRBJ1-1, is DGGITQSPKYLFRKEGQNVTLSCEQNLNHDAMYWYRQDPGQGLRLIYYSQIVNDFQKGDIAEGYSVSREKKESFPLTVTSAQKNPTAFYLCASSSGQGAPTEAFFGQGTRLTVV.

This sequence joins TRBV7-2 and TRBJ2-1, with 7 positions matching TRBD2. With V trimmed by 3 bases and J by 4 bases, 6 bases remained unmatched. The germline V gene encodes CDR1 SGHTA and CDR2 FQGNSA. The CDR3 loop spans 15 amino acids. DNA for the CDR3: TGTGCCAGCAGCTTGTGGGAGGGAGTGTACAATGAGCAGTTCTTC. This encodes CASSLWEGVYNEQFF.

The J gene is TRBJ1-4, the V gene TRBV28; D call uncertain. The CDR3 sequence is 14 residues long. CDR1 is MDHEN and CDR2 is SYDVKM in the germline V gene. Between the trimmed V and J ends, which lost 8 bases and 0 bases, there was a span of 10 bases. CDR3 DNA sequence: TGTGCCAGCGGCCCTGGAACAACTAATGAAAAACTGTTTTTT. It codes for CASGPGTTNEKLFF.

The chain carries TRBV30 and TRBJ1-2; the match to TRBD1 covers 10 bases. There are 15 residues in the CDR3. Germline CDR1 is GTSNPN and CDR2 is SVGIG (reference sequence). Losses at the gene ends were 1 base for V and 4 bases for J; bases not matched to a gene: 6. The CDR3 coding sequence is TGTGCCTGGAGTGGGGACAGGGGAAATGCCTATGGCTACACCTTC. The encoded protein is CAWSGDRGNAYGYTF.